Below, 8 T cell receptor beta chains from the same sample are listed, as sequenced in a study of T cell responses to AZD1222 COVID-19 vaccine (dated by TCRdb to the early 2020s). Reading the label with the study, this specimen's time point is: about 28 days (+/-7) after the second vaccine dose. Libraries were prepared through the immunoSEQ multiplex PCR assay. TCRdb retrieved this table from immuneACCESS and kept in-frame rearrangements only. Not all clones are present; in checked studies, unresolved V genes account for under half, and no reason is known for the remainder. The sample table records more than 100,000 clones; 91% of these occur just once. 1.5% to 2% of the sample belongs to the ten largest clones. The sequenced sample was peripheral blood, obtained 28 days after the second AZD1222 dose. These receptors all stem from an adult who received the AZD1222 COVID-19 vaccine.

The V call is TRBV12-1, the J call TRBJ2-7; TRBD1, the table's D call, was not compared with the DNA. TRBV12-1 is labeled a pseudogene. This CDR3 is 17 amino acids long. CDR3 nucleotide sequence: TGTGCCAGCAGCTTTGGTCTTACAGGGGACAGCTCCTACGAGCAGTACTTC. It codes for CASSFGLTGDSSYEQYF.

The chain joins TRBV11-3 to TRBJ1-5, with D hard to call. V lost 0 bases and J lost 0, with 9 bases in between. CDR3 length: 16 residues. CDR1 and CDR2 from the germline V gene are SGHNT and YENEEA. The CDR3 DNA reads TGTGCCAGCAGCTTAGATGGCCAGAATAGCAATCAGCCCCAGCATTTT. This gives the protein CASSLDGQNSNQPQHF.

DNA of the CDR3: TGTGCCAGCAGCCGGGGGGAGTCTTACGAGCAGTACTTC. The encoded protein is CASSRGESYEQYF. The V gene is TRBV3-1 (or the pseudogene TRBV3-2), the J gene TRBJ2-7, with D perhaps TRBD2 (6 bases). The CDR3 runs 13 residues. Trimming took 4 bases from V and 4 from J, leaving 11 bases between them. Germline V gene data show CDR1 as LGHDT and CDR2 as YNNKEL (reference sequence).

The genes are TRBV2 and TRBJ2-5; TRBD1 is a possible D gene (5 bases). Trimming took 8 bases from V and 4 from J, leaving 14 bases between them. Per the germline V gene, CDR1 is SNHLY and CDR2 is FYNNEI. The CDR3 totals 13 residues. This CDR3 is CASRLAGSETQYF. CDR3 bases: TGTGCCAGCCGGTTGGCAGGGTCAGAGACCCAGTACTTC.

In its sample, this clone was seen once. The chain links TRBV5-1 to TRBJ1-4; 7 nucleotides match TRBD1. Germline V CDR1 and CDR2: SGHRS, YFSETQ. The trim removed 3 bases at V and 6 bases at J, leaving 8 bases unmatched. The CDR3 covers 15 residues. The DNA for the CDR3 is TGCGCCAGCAGCTCCGGACAGGATAGAGATGAAAAACTGTTTTTT. Residues: CASSSGQDRDEKLFF.

The CDR3 sequence is CASSFIGQGGNSPLHF. The CDR3 DNA reads as TGTGCCAGCAGCTTTATCGGACAGGGTGGGAATTCACCCCTCCACTTT. The gene calls are TRBV3-1 (or the pseudogene TRBV3-2) and TRBJ1-6; 8 bases agree with TRBD1. The CDR3 is 16 amino acids. Per germline, CDR1 LGHDT and CDR2 YNNKEL (reference sequence). V shed 5 bases and J 7 bases; nucleotides not matched to a gene: 10.

This chain connects TRBV9 to TRBJ1-3; 10 nucleotides align to TRBD1. V was pared by 4 bases and J by 0 bases, with 7 bases of the junction left unmatched. Germline V CDR1 and CDR2: SGDLS, YYNGEE. The CDR3 contains 17 residues. CDR3 in amino acids: CASSSRDRGGSGNTIYF. CDR3 DNA: TGTGCCAGCAGCTCCCGGGACAGGGGAGGCTCTGGAAACACCATATATTTT.

The chain combines TRBV10-3 with TRBJ1-4; D gene uncertain. The V gene lost 10 bases and the J gene lost 0 bases, with 12 bases spanning the gap. Germline V gene sequence: CDR1 ENHRY, CDR2 SYGVKD. The CDR3 contains 14 residues. The CDR3 sequence is CATRMAATNEKLFF. The CDR3, as DNA: TGTGCCACCCGCATGGCTGCAACTAATGAAAAACTGTTTTTT.